Following are 10 T cell receptor beta chains from one sample sequenced in a study of T cells in Graves' hyperthyroidism and ophthalmopathy. What was amplified from RNA transcripts were TCR beta CDR3 regions. The HTBI set primed first-round TCR CDR3 RT-PCR. TCRdb independently ran MiXCR on the multiplex PCR reads; one entry per CDR3 protein. In the table there are 730,000 or so distinct CDR3 sequences, about 19% of which are singletons. The source material was blood. The receptors shown here come from a woman aged 50 to 65 with Graves' hyperthyroidism that later progressed to Graves' ophthalmopathy.

The table lists this clonotype with a count of one. The chain couples TRBV9 to TRBJ2-3, with 9 positions matching TRBD2. The germline V gene encodes CDR1 SGDLS and CDR2 YYNGEE. The CDR3 spans 16 residues. After removal of 6 bases from V and 1 base from J, the junction contained 9 bases not matched to a gene. Written as DNA, the CDR3 is TGTGCCAGCATGGGAGATGCGGGGGGGCGCACAGATACGCAGTATTTT. It specifies CASMGDAGGRTDTQYF.

This clonotype was seen a few times. CDR3 sequence (DNA): TGTGCCAGCAGTGAAGACCTTAGCTCCTACAATGAGCAGTTCTTC. Amino acids: CASSEDLSSYNEQFF. The rearrangement joins TRBV6-1 to TRBJ2-1; D is unresolved. The CDR3 contains 15 residues. V lost 1 base and J 0 bases, leaving 7 bases between the germline ends. Germline values: CDR1 MNHNS, CDR2 SASEGT.

This clonotype was seen a few times. This may be a read error: a much more frequent sequence differs by one nucleotide. The rearrangement uses TRBV5-1 and TRBJ2-3, with a possible D match to TRBD2 (6 bases). The CDR3 totals 14 residues. Germline values: CDR1 SGHRS, CDR2 YFSETQ. The CDR3 loop is CASNRRDSTGTQYF. CDR3 in DNA: TGCGCCAGCAACCGGCGGGATAGCACAGGTACGCAGTATTTT. The whole variable domain, remainder taken from reference TRBV5-1 and TRBJ2-3, is KAGVTQTPRYLIKTRGQQVTLSCSPISGHRSVSWYQQTPGQGLQFLFEYFSETQRNKGNFPGRFSGRQFSNSRSEMNVSTLELGDSALYLCASNRRDSTGTQYFGPGTRLTVL.

The chain carries TRBV19 and TRBJ2-1; tentatively, D is TRBD2 (7 bases). The V and J ends lost 6 bases and 5 bases respectively, with 14 bases between them. The V gene's germline CDR1 is LNHDA and CDR2 SQIVND (reference sequence). CDR3 length: 14 amino acids. In DNA, the CDR3 is TGTGCCAGTAGGGAGGGGGGGGCACACAATGAGCAGTTCTTC. This encodes CASREGGAHNEQFF.

The table lists this clonotype with a few counts. The chain couples TRBV20-1 to TRBJ2-1, with TRBD2 matching over 8 bases. The V and J ends lost 4 bases and 4 bases, in that order; junction bases with no gene match: 6. Germline CDR1 reads DFQATT; CDR2 reads SNEGSKA (reference sequence). The length of the CDR3 is 14 residues. The DNA for the CDR3 is TGCAGTGCTACGGGAGGGGGTTTGTACAATGAGCAGTTCTTC. This gives the protein CSATGGGLYNEQFF.

This clonotype showed up just a few times. This chain uses TRBV2 with TRBJ2-3, with no clear D. With 7 bases removed from V and 5 bases from J, the gap between germline ends came to 7 bases. The germline V gene has CDR1 SNHLY and CDR2 FYNNEI. CDR3 size: 11 residues. The CDR3 bases are TGTGCCAGCATGTCGCTAGATACGCAGTATTTT. This encodes CASMSLDTQYF.

The chain carries TRBV6-1 and TRBJ1-5; the match to TRBD1 covers 8 bases. This CDR3 comprises 14 residues. After removal of 5 bases from V and 8 bases from J, the junction contained 8 bases not matched to a gene. Germline V gives CDR1 MNHNS, CDR2 SASEGT. The CDR3 spells CASSQGQVGEPQHF. CDR3 DNA: TGTGCCAGCAGTCAGGGACAGGTTGGCGAGCCCCAGCATTTT.

This chain links TRBV12-3 or TRBV12-4 with TRBJ1-2, with 7 nucleotides matching TRBD1. This CDR3 contains 13 residues. The V gene end was trimmed by 5 bases and the J gene end by 4 bases; junction bases not matched to a gene: 4. CDR3: CASSDRVFYGYTF. The DNA for the CDR3 is TGTGCCAGCAGTGACAGGGTGTTCTATGGCTACACCTTC.

This clonotype was seen ten or more times. V and J are TRBV2 and TRBJ2-2; D is unresolved. CDR3 length: 15 amino acids. V was trimmed by 6 bases and J by 0 bases, leaving 11 bases between them. Germline V lookup: CDR1 SNHLY, CDR2 FYNNEI. The CDR3 coding sequence is TGTGCCAGCAGAAGATTGTTCGCGAACACCGGGGAGCTGTTTTTT. Translation gives CASRRLFANTGELFF.

The chain couples TRBV5-6 to TRBJ2-4; either TRBD1 or TRBD2 may supply D (6 bases each). Looked up from germline, CDR1 is SGHDT and CDR2 is YYEEEE. The V and J ends lost 2 bases and 5 bases respectively, with 11 bases between them. The CDR3 consists of 14 residues. CDR3 sequence: CASSFYRGQNIQYF. In nucleotides, the CDR3 is TGTGCCAGCAGCTTTTATCGGGGGCAAAACATTCAGTACTTC.